The 9 T cell receptor beta chains below come from one sample, sequenced in a study of blood T cell repertoires in COVID-19. The protocol was immunoSEQ multiplex PCR, while the TCRdb copy is restricted to in-frame clones and leaves out a portion. Among fewer than 300,000 clones listed, 70% to 90% were seen once. Material: peripheral blood. These receptors came from a woman aged 30 to 39 with COVID-19, enrolled during active disease.

The rearrangement links TRBV6-5 to TRBJ1-2, with a possible D match to TRBD1 (6 bases). Trimming cost V 6 bases and J 4 bases, with 18 bases left between them. Germline CDR1 MNHEY, CDR2 SVGAGI. The CDR3 consists of 15 residues. CDR3 in amino acids: CASRIRRDISYGYTF. CDR3 in DNA: TGTGCCAGCAGAATCCGCCGGGACATATCCTATGGCTACACCTTC.

This clone was detected only once. The chain couples TRBV4-2 to TRBJ1-2; D call uncertain. CDR1 is LGHNA, CDR2 YNFKEQ, per germline. Trimming shortened V by 6 bases and J by 5 bases, and 22 bases separated the two germline ends. This CDR3 comprises 16 residues. CDR3 DNA: TGTGCCAGCAGTCAACGAGGGCAGACTCCCCTATATGGCTACACCTTC. This codes for CASSQRGQTPLYGYTF.

The V gene is TRBV11-2, the J gene TRBJ2-5; 7 bases match TRBD1. This CDR3 has 17 residues. Germline loops: CDR1 SGHAT, CDR2 FQNNGV. Losses at the gene ends were 5 bases for V and 3 bases for J; bases not matched to a gene: 15. In DNA, the CDR3 is TGTGCCAGCAGCAAGCCCCCTGACAGGGCGTCGGAAGAGACCCAGTACTTC. Its translation is CASSKPPDRASEETQYF.

This chain links TRBV19 with TRBJ1-1; D uncertain. Looked up from germline, CDR1 is LNHDA and CDR2 is SQIVND (reference sequence). V lost 7 bases, J lost 11 bases, and 17 bases lay in between. This CDR3 region has 12 residues. The CDR3 is CASNELVPRAFF. The CDR3, as DNA: TGTGCCAGTAATGAACTCGTCCCACGGGCTTTCTTT.

The chain employs TRBV7-9 and TRBJ2-7; a possible D gene is TRBD1 (6 bases). The germline V and J ends were trimmed by 2 bases and 4 bases, with 15 bases remaining between them. Germline-derived CDR1 and CDR2 are SEHNR and FQNEAQ (reference sequence). This CDR3 contains 15 residues. CDR3 sequence (DNA): TGTGCCAGCAGCTTACCACAGGGAAACCTGTACGAGCAGTACTTC. This encodes CASSLPQGNLYEQYF.

The chain is built from TRBV10-3 and TRBJ1-5; TRBD1 might be the D (6 bases). This CDR3 is 15 amino acids long. Germline V gene lookup returns CDR1 ENHRY and CDR2 SYGVKD. Trimming took 3 bases from V and 3 from J, leaving 12 bases between them. The CDR3 coding sequence is TGTGCCATCAGTGATCGACAGGTTAACAATCAGCCCCAGCATTTT. The encoded protein is CAISDRQVNNQPQHF.

J is TRBJ2-3 and V is TRBV28; 12 bases fit TRBD2. This CDR3 comprises 19 residues. The V segment lost 4 bases and the J segment 5 bases; nucleotides outside the gene matches: 16. Germline V CDR1 and CDR2: MDHEN, SYDVKM. This CDR3 reads CASSSDLAGGHGVGDTQYF. In nucleotides, the CDR3 is TGTGCCAGCAGTTCCGATCTAGCGGGGGGGCATGGCGTGGGAGATACGCAGTATTTT.

The chain recombines TRBV5-6 with TRBJ1-1; D gene unclear. This CDR3 is 15 amino acids long. Trimming cost V 4 bases and J 1 base, with 14 bases left between them. Germline V gives CDR1 SGHDT, CDR2 YYEEEE. CDR3 coding DNA: TGTGCCAGCAGCACCTCCGGGCGGGGGAACACTGAAGCTTTCTTT. This translates into CASSTSGRGNTEAFF.

The chain carries TRBV29-1 and TRBJ1-2; D not certain. In germline, CDR1 is SQVTM, CDR2 ANQGSEA. The V gene lost 3 bases and the J gene lost 4 bases, with 9 bases spanning the gap. The CDR3 is 12 residues long. CDR3 bases: TGCAGCGTTGATCGAACGAGCTATGGCTACACCTTC. Translated, it gives CSVDRTSYGYTF.